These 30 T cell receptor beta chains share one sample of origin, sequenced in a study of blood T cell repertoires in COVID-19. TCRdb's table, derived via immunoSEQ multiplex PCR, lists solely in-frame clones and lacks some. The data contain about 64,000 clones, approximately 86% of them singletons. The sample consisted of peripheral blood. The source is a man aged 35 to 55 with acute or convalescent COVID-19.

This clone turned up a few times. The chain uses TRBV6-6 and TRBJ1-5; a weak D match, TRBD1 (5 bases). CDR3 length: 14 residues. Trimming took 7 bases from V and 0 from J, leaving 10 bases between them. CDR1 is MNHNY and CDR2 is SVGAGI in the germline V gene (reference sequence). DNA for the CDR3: TGTGCCAGCACCAGACAGCTTAGCAATCAGCCCCAGCATTTT. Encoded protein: CASTRQLSNQPQHF.

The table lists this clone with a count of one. CDR3 sequence (DNA): TGTGCCAGCCTTGGACTAGCGGGGGGCAGCTCCTACAATGAGCAGTTCTTC. This codes for CASLGLAGGSSYNEQFF. The chain combines TRBV2 with TRBJ2-1, with 14 positions matching TRBD2. The CDR3 runs to 17 residues. J was trimmed by 0 bases and V by 8 bases; bases with no gene match: 6. Germline V gene data show CDR1 as SNHLY and CDR2 as FYNNEI.

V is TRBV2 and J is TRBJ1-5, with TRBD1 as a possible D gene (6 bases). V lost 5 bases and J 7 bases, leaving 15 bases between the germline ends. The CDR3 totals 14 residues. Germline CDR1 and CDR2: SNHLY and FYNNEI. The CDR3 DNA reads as TGTGCCAGCAGTCCGGACAGCAGGCAACAGCCCCAGCATTTT. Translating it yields CASSPDSRQQPQHF.

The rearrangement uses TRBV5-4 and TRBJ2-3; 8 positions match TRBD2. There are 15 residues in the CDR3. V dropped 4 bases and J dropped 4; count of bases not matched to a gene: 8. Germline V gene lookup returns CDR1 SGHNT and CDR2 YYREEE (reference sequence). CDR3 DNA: TGTGCCAGCAGCCCGCCGGGGGGGCGTTCAGATACGCAGTATTTT. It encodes CASSPPGGRSDTQYF.

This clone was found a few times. The CDR3 DNA follows: TGTGCCGGTTCAGTGCGGGGAGCTTTCTTT. This sequence encodes CAGSVRGAFF. The V gene is TRBV30, the J gene TRBJ1-1; no clear D. V was pared by 8 bases and J by 10 bases, with 14 bases between. CDR3 length: 10 amino acids. CDR1 and CDR2 from the germline V gene are GTSNPN and SVGIG (reference sequence).

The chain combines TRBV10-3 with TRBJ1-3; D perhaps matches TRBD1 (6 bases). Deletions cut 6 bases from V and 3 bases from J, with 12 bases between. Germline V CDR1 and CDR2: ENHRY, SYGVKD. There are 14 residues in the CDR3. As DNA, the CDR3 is TGTGCCATCAGCCAGGGGCTCGGTGGAAACACCATATATTTT. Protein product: CAISQGLGGNTIYF.

CDR3 loop: CATSGSLAGVSGEQFF. Here the CDR3 DNA reads TGTGCCACCAGTGGGTCACTAGCGGGGGTTTCTGGTGAGCAGTTCTTC. J is TRBJ2-1 and V is TRBV24-1; 11 bases are a match to TRBD2. V was pared by 5 bases and J by 9 bases, with 11 bases of the junction left unmatched. In germline, CDR1 is KGHDR, CDR2 SFDVKD. The CDR3 has 16 residues.

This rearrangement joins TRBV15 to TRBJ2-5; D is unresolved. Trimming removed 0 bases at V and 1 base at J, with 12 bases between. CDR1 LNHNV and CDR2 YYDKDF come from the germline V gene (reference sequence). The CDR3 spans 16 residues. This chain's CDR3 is CATSRDVLRSQETQYF. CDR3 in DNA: TGTGCCACCAGCAGAGATGTATTAAGGAGCCAAGAGACCCAGTACTTC. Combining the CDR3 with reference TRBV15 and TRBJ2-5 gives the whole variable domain DAMVIQNPRYQVTQFGKPVTLSCSQTLNHNVMYWYQQKSSQAPKLLFHYYDKDFNNEADTPDNFQSRRPNTSFCFLDIRSPGLGDTAMYLCATSRDVLRSQETQYFGPGTRLLVL.

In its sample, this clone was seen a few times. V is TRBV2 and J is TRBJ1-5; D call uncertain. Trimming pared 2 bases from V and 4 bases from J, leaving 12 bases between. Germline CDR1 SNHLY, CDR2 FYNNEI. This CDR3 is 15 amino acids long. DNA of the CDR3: TGTGCCAGCAGTGAATCGACCCGAGGTAATCAGCCCCAGCATTTT. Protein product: CASSESTRGNQPQHF.

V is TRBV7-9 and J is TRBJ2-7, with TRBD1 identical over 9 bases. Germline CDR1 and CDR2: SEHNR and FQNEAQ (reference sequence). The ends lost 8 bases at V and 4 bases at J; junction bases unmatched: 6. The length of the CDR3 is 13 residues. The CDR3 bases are TGTGCCAGCGGCGAGACAGGGGGGTACGAGCAGTACTTC. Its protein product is CASGETGGYEQYF.

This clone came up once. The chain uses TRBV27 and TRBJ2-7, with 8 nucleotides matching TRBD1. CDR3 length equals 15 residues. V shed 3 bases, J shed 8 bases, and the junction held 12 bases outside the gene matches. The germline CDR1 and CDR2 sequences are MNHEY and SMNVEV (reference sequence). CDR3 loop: CASSFLGIRQGKQYF. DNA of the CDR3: TGTGCCAGCAGTTTTCTCGGCATTCGACAGGGGAAGCAGTACTTC.

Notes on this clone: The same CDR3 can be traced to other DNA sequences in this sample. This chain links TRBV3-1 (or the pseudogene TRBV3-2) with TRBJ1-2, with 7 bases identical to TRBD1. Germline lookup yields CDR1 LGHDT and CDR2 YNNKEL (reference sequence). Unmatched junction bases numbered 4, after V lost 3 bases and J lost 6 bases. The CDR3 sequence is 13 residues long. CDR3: CASSHRTGDGYTF. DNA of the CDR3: TGTGCCAGCAGCCACAGGACAGGAGATGGCTACACCTTC.

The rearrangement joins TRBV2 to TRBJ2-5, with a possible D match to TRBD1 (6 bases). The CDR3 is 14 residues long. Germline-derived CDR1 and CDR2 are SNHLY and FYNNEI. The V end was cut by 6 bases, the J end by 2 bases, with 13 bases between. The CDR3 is CASSVGTRQETQYF. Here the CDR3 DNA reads TGTGCCAGCAGCGTTGGGACACGGCAAGAGACCCAGTACTTC.

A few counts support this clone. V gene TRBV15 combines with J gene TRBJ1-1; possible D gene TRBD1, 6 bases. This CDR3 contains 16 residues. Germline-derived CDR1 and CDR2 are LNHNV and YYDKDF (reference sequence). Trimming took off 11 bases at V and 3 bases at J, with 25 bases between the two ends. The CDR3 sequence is CAPPDSPGRLDTEAFF. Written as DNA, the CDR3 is TGTGCCCCTCCGGACAGTCCAGGCAGATTGGACACTGAAGCTTTCTTT.

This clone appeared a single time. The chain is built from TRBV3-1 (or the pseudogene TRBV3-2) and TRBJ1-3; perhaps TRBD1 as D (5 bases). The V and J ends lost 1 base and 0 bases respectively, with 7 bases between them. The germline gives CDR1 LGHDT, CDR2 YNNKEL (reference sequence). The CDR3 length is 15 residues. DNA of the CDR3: TGTGCCAGCAGCCAAGCAGGGCACTCTGGAAACACCATATATTTT. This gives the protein CASSQAGHSGNTIYF.

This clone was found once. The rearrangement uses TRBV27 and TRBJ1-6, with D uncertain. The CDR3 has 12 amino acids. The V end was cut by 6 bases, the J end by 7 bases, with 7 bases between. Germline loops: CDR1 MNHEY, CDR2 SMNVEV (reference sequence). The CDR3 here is CASRRHNSPLHF. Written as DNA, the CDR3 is TGTGCCAGCAGGCGACACAATTCACCCCTCCACTTT.

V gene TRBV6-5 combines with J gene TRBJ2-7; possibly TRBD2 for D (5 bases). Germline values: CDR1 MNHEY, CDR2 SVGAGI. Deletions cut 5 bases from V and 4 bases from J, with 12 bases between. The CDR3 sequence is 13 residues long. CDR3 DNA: TGTGCCAGCAGTAATAGTCCGGGGTACGAGCAGTACTTC. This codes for CASSNSPGYEQYF.

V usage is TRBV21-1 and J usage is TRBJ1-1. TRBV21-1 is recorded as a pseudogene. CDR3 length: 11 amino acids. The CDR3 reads CAGVEWRGAFF. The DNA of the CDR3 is TGTGCCGGGGTGGAATGGAGGGGAGCTTTCTTT.

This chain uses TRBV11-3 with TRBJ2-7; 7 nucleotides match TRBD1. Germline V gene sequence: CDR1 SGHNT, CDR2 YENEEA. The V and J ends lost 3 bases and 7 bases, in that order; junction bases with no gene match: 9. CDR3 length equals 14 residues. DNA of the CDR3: TGTGCCAGCAGCTTGGGGACAGCGTTGAGTGAGCAGTACTTC. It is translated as CASSLGTALSEQYF.

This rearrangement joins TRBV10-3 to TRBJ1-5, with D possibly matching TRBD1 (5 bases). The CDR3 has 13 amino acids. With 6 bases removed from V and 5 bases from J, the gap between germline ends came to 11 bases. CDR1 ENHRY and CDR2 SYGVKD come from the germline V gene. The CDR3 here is CAIRQGLDQPQHF. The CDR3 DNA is TGTGCCATCAGGCAGGGTTTGGATCAGCCCCAGCATTTT.

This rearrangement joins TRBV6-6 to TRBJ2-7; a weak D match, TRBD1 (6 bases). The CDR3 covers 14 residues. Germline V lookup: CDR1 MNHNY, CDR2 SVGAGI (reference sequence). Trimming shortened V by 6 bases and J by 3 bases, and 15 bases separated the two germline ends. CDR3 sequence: CASRRRQANYEQYF. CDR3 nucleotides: TGTGCCAGCAGAAGAAGACAGGCCAACTACGAGCAGTACTTC.

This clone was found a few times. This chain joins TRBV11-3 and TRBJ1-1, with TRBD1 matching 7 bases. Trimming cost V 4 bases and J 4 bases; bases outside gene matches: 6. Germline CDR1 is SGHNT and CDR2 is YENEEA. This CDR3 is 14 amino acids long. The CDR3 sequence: CASSSHRGITEAFF. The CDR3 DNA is TGTGCCAGCAGCTCCCACAGGGGTATCACTGAAGCTTTCTTT.

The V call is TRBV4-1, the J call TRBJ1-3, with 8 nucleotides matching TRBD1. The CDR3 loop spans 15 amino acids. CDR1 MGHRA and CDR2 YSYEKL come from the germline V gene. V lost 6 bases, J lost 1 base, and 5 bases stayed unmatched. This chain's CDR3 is CASSETGASGNTIYF. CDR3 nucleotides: TGCGCCAGCAGTGAGACAGGGGCGTCTGGAAACACCATATATTTT.

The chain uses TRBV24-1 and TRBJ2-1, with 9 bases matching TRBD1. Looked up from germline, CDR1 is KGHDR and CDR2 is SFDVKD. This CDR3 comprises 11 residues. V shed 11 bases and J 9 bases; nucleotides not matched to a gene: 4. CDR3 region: CAIYRGPEQFF. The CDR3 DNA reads TGTGCCATCTACAGGGGGCCTGAGCAGTTCTTC.

CDR3 in DNA: TGTGCCAGTAGTTCGGAGGCCTCTAAAGGCTATGGCTACACCTTC. Translated: CASSSEASKGYGYTF. The chain employs TRBV19 and TRBJ1-2; no clear D gene. CDR1 and CDR2 (germline): LNHDA, SQIVND (reference sequence). Trimming took 5 bases from V and 4 from J, leaving 17 bases between them. This CDR3 contains 15 residues.

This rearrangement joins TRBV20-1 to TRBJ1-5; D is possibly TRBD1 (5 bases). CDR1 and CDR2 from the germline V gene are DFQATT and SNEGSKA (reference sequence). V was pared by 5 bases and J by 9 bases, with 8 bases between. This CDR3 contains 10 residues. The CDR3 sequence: CSAGGGPQHF. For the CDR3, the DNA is TGCAGTGCTGGGGGGGGGCCCCAGCATTTT.

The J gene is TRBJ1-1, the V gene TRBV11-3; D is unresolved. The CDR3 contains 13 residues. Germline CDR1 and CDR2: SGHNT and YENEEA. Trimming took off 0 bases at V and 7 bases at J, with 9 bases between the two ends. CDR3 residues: CASSLEFRFEAFF. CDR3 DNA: TGTGCCAGCAGCTTAGAGTTTCGGTTTGAAGCTTTCTTT.

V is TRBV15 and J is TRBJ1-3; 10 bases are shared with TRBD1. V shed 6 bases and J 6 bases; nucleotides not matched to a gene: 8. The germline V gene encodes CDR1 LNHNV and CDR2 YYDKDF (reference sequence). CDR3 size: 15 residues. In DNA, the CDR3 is TGTGCCACCAGGATGGCGGGACAGGGGATAAACACCATATATTTT. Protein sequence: CATRMAGQGINTIYF.

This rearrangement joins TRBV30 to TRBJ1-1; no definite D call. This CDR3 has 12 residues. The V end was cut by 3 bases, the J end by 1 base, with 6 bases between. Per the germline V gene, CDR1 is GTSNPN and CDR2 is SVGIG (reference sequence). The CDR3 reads CAWRMANTEAFF. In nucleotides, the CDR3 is TGTGCCTGGAGGATGGCGAACACTGAAGCTTTCTTT.

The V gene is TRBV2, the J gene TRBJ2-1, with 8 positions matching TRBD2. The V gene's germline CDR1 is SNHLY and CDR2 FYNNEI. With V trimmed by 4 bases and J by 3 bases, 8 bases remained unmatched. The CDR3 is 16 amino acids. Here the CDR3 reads CASSAGLAGFYNEQFF. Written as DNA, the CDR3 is TGTGCCAGCAGTGCGGGGCTAGCGGGTTTCTACAATGAGCAGTTCTTC.